Below, one TCR beta chain is given with its context. V was cut by 4 bases and J by 4 bases, with 14 bases left in between. This CDR3 is 15 amino acids long. Germline V lookup: CDR1 SGHRS, CDR2 YFSETQ. These data come from a study of control samples from healthy donors and cancer patients. Some clones are missing from TCRdb's copy, which holds only in-frame ones; the method was immunoSEQ multiplex PCR. The data contain about 150,000 clones, about 93% of them singletons. The rearrangement uses TRBV5-1 and TRBJ2-2; possible D gene TRBD2, 5 bases. The sequence was collected from a man in his forties or fifties in good health. Material for sequencing was blood. The CDR3 region is CASSPGSVGTGELFF. As DNA, the CDR3 is TGCGCCAGCAGCCCGGGGAGCGTAGGCACCGGGGAGCTGTTTTTT.